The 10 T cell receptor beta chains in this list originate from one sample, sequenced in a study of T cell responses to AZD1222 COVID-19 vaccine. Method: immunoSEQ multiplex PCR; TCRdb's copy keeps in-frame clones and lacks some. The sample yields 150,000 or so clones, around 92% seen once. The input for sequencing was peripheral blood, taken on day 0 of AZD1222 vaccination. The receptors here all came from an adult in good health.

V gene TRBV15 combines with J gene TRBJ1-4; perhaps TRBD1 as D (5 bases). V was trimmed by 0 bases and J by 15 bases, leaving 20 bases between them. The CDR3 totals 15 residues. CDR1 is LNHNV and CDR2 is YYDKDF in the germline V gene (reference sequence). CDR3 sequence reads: CATSRDGRSRQGLFF. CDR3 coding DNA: TGTGCCACCAGCAGAGATGGTCGGAGCCGGCAGGGATTGTTTTTT.

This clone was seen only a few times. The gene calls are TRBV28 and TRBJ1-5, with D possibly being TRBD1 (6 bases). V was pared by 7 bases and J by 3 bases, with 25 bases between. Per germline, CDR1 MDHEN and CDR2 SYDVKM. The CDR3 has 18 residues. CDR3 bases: TGTGCCAGCACTGCCGCCGGAGGACAGCCTAAACCCAATCAGCCCCAGCATTTT. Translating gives CASTAAGGQPKPNQPQHF.

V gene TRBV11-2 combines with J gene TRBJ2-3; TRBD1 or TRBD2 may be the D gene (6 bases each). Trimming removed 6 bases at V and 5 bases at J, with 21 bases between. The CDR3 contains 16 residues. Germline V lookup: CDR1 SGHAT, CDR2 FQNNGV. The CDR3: CASSLGGIGPGDTQYF. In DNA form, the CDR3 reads TGTGCCAGCAGTCTAGGGGGGATCGGGCCGGGAGATACGCAGTATTTT. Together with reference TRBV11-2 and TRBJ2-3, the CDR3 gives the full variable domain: EAGVAQSPRYKIIEKRQSVAFWCNPISGHATLYWYQQILGQGPKLLIQFQNNGVVDDSQLPKDRFSAERLKGVDSTLKIQPAKLEDSAVYLCASSLGGIGPGDTQYFGPGTRLTVL.

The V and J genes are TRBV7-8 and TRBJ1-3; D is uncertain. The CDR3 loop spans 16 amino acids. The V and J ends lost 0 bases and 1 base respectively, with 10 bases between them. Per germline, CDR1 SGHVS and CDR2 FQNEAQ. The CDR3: CASSLALPGSGNTIYF. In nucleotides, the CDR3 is TGTGCCAGCAGCTTAGCTCTTCCGGGATCTGGAAACACCATATATTTT.

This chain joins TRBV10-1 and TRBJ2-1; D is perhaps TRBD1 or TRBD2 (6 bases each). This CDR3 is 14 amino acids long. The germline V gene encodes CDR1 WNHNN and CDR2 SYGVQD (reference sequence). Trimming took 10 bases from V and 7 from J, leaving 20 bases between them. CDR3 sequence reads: CATPGTPQGNEQFF. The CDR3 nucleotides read TGCGCCACCCCCGGGACTCCTCAGGGGAATGAGCAGTTCTTC.

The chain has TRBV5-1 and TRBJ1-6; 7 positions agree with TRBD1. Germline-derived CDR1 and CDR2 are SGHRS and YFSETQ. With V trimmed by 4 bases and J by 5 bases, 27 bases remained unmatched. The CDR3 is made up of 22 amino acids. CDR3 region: CASSPRFSTGQLQAIDNSPLHF. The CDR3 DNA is TGCGCCAGCAGCCCCCGTTTCTCGACGGGACAGCTTCAAGCTATCGATAATTCACCCCTCCACTTT.

The CDR3 loop is CASSPYQSLYNEQFF. CDR3 nucleotides: TGTGCCAGCTCACCTTACCAGAGCCTTTACAATGAGCAGTTCTTC. The J gene is TRBJ2-1, the V gene TRBV18, with D unresolved. The CDR3 runs to 15 residues. V dropped 3 bases and J dropped 4 bases, with 13 bases sitting between them. The V gene's germline CDR1 is KGHSH and CDR2 LQKENI.

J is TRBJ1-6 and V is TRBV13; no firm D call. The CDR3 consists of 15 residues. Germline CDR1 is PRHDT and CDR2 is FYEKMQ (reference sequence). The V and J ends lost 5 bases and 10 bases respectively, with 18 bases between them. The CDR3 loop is CASSPLPRPNSPLHF. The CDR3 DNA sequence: TGTGCCAGCAGCCCCCTTCCCAGGCCAAACTCACCCCTCCACTTT.

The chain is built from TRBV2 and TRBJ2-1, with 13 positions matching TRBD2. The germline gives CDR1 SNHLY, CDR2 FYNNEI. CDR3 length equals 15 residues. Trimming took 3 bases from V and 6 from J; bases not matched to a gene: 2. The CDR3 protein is CASSERLAGGNEQFF. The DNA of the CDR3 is TGTGCCAGCAGTGAGAGACTAGCGGGAGGCAATGAGCAGTTCTTC.

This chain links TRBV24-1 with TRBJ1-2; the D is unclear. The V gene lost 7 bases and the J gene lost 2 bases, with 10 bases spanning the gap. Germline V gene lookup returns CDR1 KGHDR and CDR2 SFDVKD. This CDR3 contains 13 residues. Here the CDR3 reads CATSKGGNYGYTF. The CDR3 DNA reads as TGTGCCACCAGCAAAGGCGGGAACTATGGCTACACCTTC.